Presented here are 16 T cell receptor beta chains from one specimen sequenced in a study of T cells in localized non-small cell lung cancer. The data were produced by immunoSEQ multiplex PCR, yet TCRdb's version contains in-frame clones alone and is incomplete. The sample carries 2,500 to 3,500 clones, 20% to 30% recorded once. The material was lung tumor tissue, obtained before any cancer treatment. These receptor sequences come from a man aged 35-69 years with stage III lung adenocarcinoma.

This chain links TRBV29-1 with TRBJ1-1; D might be TRBD1 (5 bases). Per the germline V gene, CDR1 is SQVTM and CDR2 is ANQGSEA. V gave up 4 bases and J gave up 4 bases, with 13 bases separating them. This CDR3 region has 13 residues. CDR3 sequence reads: CSVGQGGSTEAFF. The CDR3 DNA follows: TGCAGCGTTGGGCAGGGAGGATCCACTGAAGCTTTCTTT.

The chain employs TRBV6-8 and TRBJ1-5; 8 nucleotides align to TRBD1. The J segment lost 9 bases and the V segment lost 6 bases, leaving 4 bases of the junction unmatched. CDR3 length: 12 amino acids. CDR1 is MNHGY, CDR2 SAAAGT, per germline. The CDR3 reads CASRTGERPQHF. The CDR3 nucleotides read TGTGCCAGCAGGACAGGGGAACGGCCCCAGCATTTT.

This chain joins TRBV25-1 and TRBJ1-6; 7 bases are shared with TRBD1. The CDR3 runs to 15 residues. Germline values: CDR1 MGHDK, CDR2 SYGVNS. V was pared by 2 bases and J by 7 bases, with 5 bases of the junction left unmatched. Here the CDR3 reads CASSEPTGQNSPLHF. As DNA, the CDR3 is TGTGCCAGCAGTGAACCGACAGGGCAGAATTCACCCCTCCACTTT.

The chain uses TRBV28 and TRBJ2-5; D is perhaps TRBD1 (5 bases). The germline V gene encodes CDR1 MDHEN and CDR2 SYDVKM. The CDR3 extends over 13 amino acids. V shed 4 bases and J shed 5 bases, with 11 bases lying between them. Here the CDR3 DNA reads TGTGCCAGCAGTTGGGGCGGTGTGGAGACCCAGTACTTC. This translates into CASSWGGVETQYF.

V is TRBV10-3 and J is TRBJ1-1; D is possibly TRBD1 (6 bases). Germline assignment: CDR1 ENHRY and CDR2 SYGVKD. Trimming cost V 0 bases and J 8 bases, with 10 bases left between them. The CDR3 is 13 amino acids. As DNA, the CDR3 is TGTGCCATCAGTGAGTCTTGGGGGCTGGAAGCTTTCTTT. Translating gives CAISESWGLEAFF.

This chain links TRBV28 with TRBJ2-1, with D possibly being TRBD1 (6 bases). V gave up 6 bases and J gave up 6 bases, with 15 bases separating them. The CDR3 runs 14 residues. Germline CDR1 reads MDHEN; CDR2 reads SYDVKM. CDR3 amino acids: CASRITGTGNEQFF. The CDR3 coding sequence is TGTGCCAGCAGAATAACAGGGACCGGCAATGAGCAGTTCTTC.

The chain has TRBV30 and TRBJ1-1, with D maybe TRBD1 (5 bases). CDR1 is GTSNPN and CDR2 is SVGIG in the germline V gene (reference sequence). Trimming took off 3 bases at V and 3 bases at J, with 14 bases between the two ends. The CDR3 sequence is 14 residues long. The DNA of the CDR3 is TGTGCCTGGAGCCAGGCCCCCAGGGACACTGAAGCTTTCTTT. It is translated as CAWSQAPRDTEAFF.

V is TRBV11-3 and J is TRBJ2-1, with 15 bases identical to TRBD2. CDR3 length: 17 residues. The junction had 2 bases not matched to a gene; V was cut back by 4 bases and J by 1 base. Germline V CDR1 and CDR2: SGHNT, YENEEA. The CDR3 here is CASSWGLAGGSYNEQFF. The DNA of the CDR3 is TGTGCCAGCAGCTGGGGACTAGCGGGGGGTTCCTACAATGAGCAGTTCTTC.

By its share, this clone is medium-sized. This chain joins TRBV11-3 and TRBJ1-1; D gene uncertain. V shed 1 base and J shed 4 bases, with 10 bases lying between them. The CDR3 loop spans 14 amino acids. Germline V gene sequence: CDR1 SGHNT, CDR2 YENEEA. CDR3 amino acids: CASSLVRGTTEAFF. The CDR3 DNA is TGTGCCAGCAGCTTAGTTCGGGGAACCACTGAAGCTTTCTTT.

This clone was picked up a small number of times. V gene TRBV10-3 combines with J gene TRBJ1-6, with 8 bases fitting TRBD1. This CDR3 has 14 residues. The trim removed 10 bases at V and 7 bases at J, leaving 9 bases unmatched. Per germline, CDR1 ENHRY and CDR2 SYGVKD. The CDR3 spells CASSEGQENSPLHF. Written as DNA, the CDR3 is TGTGCCAGCAGCGAGGGACAGGAAAATTCACCCCTCCACTTT.

The sample holds a few counts of this clone. This rearrangement joins TRBV28 to TRBJ1-6; tentative D call: TRBD1 (5 bases). Looked up from germline, CDR1 is MDHEN and CDR2 is SYDVKM. This CDR3 is built from 14 residues. Deletions cut 5 bases from V and 9 bases from J, with 14 bases between. DNA of the CDR3: TGTGCCAGCAGTCTCGGGGGGTTCGCTTCACCCCTCCACTTT. Its translation: CASSLGGFASPLHF.

The chain uses TRBV29-1 and TRBJ1-4; D gene unclear. The CDR3 is 14 residues long. The V end lost 0 bases, the J end lost 10 bases, and 15 bases lay between the germline ends. Germline V CDR1 and CDR2: SQVTM, ANQGSEA. CDR3 residues: CSVEDPRHVGKLFF. The DNA for the CDR3 is TGCAGCGTTGAAGATCCTCGACATGTTGGAAAACTGTTTTTT.

Relative to its sample, this clone is large (0.1 to 1%). This chain connects TRBV28 to TRBJ2-3, with no clear D. Trimming cost V 2 bases and J 2 bases, with 11 bases left between them. Per the germline V gene, CDR1 is MDHEN and CDR2 is SYDVKM. The CDR3 extends over 15 amino acids. The CDR3 is CASSLRVGNTDTQYF. The DNA for the CDR3 is TGTGCCAGCAGTTTAAGGGTGGGCAACACAGATACGCAGTATTTT.

This clone was counted between two and nine times. As DNA, the CDR3 is TGCGCCAGCAGCTGGGGGGGTGAACAAGAGACCCAGTACTTC. Its translation is CASSWGGEQETQYF. The rearrangement uses TRBV5-1 and TRBJ2-5; 7 nucleotides line up with TRBD2. The V gene end was trimmed by 3 bases and the J gene end by 2 bases; junction bases not matched to a gene: 4. This CDR3 region has 14 residues. Germline V gene lookup returns CDR1 SGHRS and CDR2 YFSETQ.

The rearrangement joins TRBV11-3 to TRBJ1-4; D unclear. This CDR3 region has 15 residues. CDR1 and CDR2 from the germline V gene are SGHNT and YENEEA. Trimming cost V 2 bases and J 7 bases, with 14 bases left between them. CDR3 DNA sequence: TGTGCCAGCAGCTTAAGTCCCGGGCTGGTTGAAAAACTGTTTTTT. The encoded protein is CASSLSPGLVEKLFF.

This CDR3 is CASSQSTGMYEQYF. The CDR3 DNA reads as TGTGCCAGCAGCCAATCTACGGGGATGTACGAGCAGTACTTC. The V and J genes are TRBV16 and TRBJ2-7; possibly TRBD2 for D (5 bases). Trimming cost V 0 bases and J 4 bases, with 10 bases left between them. The germline CDR1 and CDR2 sequences are KGHSY and FQNENV. The CDR3 is 14 amino acids.